This TCR beta chain came from a study of blood T cell repertoires in COVID-19. Across the study: PBMCs, B-cell-depleted T cells, or T cells provided the cDNA or gDNA that made up the material.

The V gene's germline CDR1 is MNHEY and CDR2 SVGAGI. The CDR3 loop spans 13 amino acids. V was clipped by 8 bases and J by 6 bases; unmatched bases: 9. How the authors handled the data: Researchers report that nucleated cell counts were estimated from reference gene primer amplification. This table comes from immunoSEQ multiplex PCR, and its TCRdb copy is limited to in-frame clones, with some not included. From that table come the V and J calls and clone size; the DNA was used to work out D and trimming. Altogether about 220,000 clones are present, about four fifths being singletons, with the ten largest covering around 3.4%.

The sequencing input was PBMCs or T cells enriched from blood (not recorded which). The chain combines TRBV6-5 with TRBJ1-2, with TRBD1 identical over 7 bases. This TCR was sampled from a woman aged 60-70 years who had recovered from COVID-19. The CDR3 spells CASQRGRDDGYTF. In DNA form, the CDR3 reads TGTGCCAGCCAGAGGGGGCGCGATGATGGCTACACCTTC.